The 7 T cell receptor beta chains in this list originate from one sample, sequenced in a study of technical replicates of blood from a few donors. TCRdb's table, derived via immunoSEQ multiplex PCR, lists solely in-frame clones and lacks some. Of 91,000 or so clones listed, less than 95% are singletons. Sequenced input: T cells isolated from PBMCs. These receptors all come from a human donor in good health.

The J gene is TRBJ2-3, the V gene TRBV30; TRBD1 might be the D (5 bases). Germline V gives CDR1 GTSNPN, CDR2 SVGIG (reference sequence). V lost 0 bases and J 3 bases, leaving 10 bases between the germline ends. The CDR3 contains 14 residues. The CDR3 protein is CAWSVKGRTDTQYF. The CDR3, as DNA: TGTGCCTGGAGTGTCAAGGGGCGTACAGATACGCAGTATTTT.

This chain connects TRBV9 to TRBJ2-3, with D tentatively TRBD1 (6 bases). V gave up 2 bases and J gave up 2 bases, with 12 bases separating them. The CDR3 has 15 residues. Germline-derived CDR1 and CDR2 are SGDLS and YYNGEE. The CDR3 DNA follows: TGTGCCAGCAGCGTGGGACAAGCGGTCACAGATACGCAGTATTTT. Its protein is CASSVGQAVTDTQYF.

In DNA form, the CDR3 reads TGTGCCTCCAGCGTCGATTACACCGGGGAGCTGTTTTTT. Protein product: CASSVDYTGELFF. The gene calls are TRBV10-3 and TRBJ2-2, with D uncertain. Trimming removed 11 bases from V and 3 bases from J, with 13 bases in between. CDR1 is ENHRY and CDR2 is SYGVKD in the germline V gene. The CDR3 loop spans 13 amino acids.

The gene calls are TRBV19 and TRBJ2-7, with a possible D match to TRBD2 (5 bases). The CDR3 runs to 15 residues. The germline gives CDR1 LNHDA, CDR2 SQIVND (reference sequence). With 6 bases removed from V and 0 bases from J, the gap between germline ends came to 15 bases. The DNA of the CDR3 is TGTGCCAGTAGGAAGGAGGACCGAGACTCCTACGAGCAGTACTTC. As protein: CASRKEDRDSYEQYF.

This chain uses TRBV14 with TRBJ2-5; D uncertain. In germline, CDR1 is SGHDN, CDR2 FVKESK. The CDR3 sequence is 12 residues long. V shed 2 bases and J shed 2 bases, with 3 bases lying between them. CDR3: CASSQPQETQYF. The CDR3 DNA reads as TGTGCCAGCAGCCAACCTCAAGAGACCCAGTACTTC. Combining the CDR3 with reference TRBV14 and TRBJ2-5 gives the whole variable domain EAGVTQFPSHSVIEKGQTVTLRCDPISGHDNLYWYRRVMGKEIKFLLHFVKESKQDESGMPNNRFLAERTGGTYSTLKVQPAELEDSGVYFCASSQPQETQYFGPGTRLLVL.

The V gene is TRBV6-1, the J gene TRBJ2-3; 14 bases agree with TRBD2. CDR1 is MNHNS, CDR2 SASEGT, per germline. The V gene end was trimmed by 4 bases and the J gene end by 5 bases; junction bases not matched to a gene: 5. This CDR3 is built from 16 residues. CDR3 region: CASSGGTSGRIDTQYF. In nucleotides, the CDR3 is TGTGCCAGCAGTGGGGGGACTAGCGGGAGAATAGATACGCAGTATTTT.

The gene calls are TRBV27 and TRBJ1-2; no clear D. The V end was cut by 6 bases, the J end by 3 bases, with 17 bases between. Germline V gene lookup returns CDR1 MNHEY and CDR2 SMNVEV (reference sequence). The CDR3 spans 15 residues. In nucleotides, the CDR3 is TGTGCCAGCAGCCATTCGGGAGTTATAGACTATGGCTACACCTTC. It specifies CASSHSGVIDYGYTF.